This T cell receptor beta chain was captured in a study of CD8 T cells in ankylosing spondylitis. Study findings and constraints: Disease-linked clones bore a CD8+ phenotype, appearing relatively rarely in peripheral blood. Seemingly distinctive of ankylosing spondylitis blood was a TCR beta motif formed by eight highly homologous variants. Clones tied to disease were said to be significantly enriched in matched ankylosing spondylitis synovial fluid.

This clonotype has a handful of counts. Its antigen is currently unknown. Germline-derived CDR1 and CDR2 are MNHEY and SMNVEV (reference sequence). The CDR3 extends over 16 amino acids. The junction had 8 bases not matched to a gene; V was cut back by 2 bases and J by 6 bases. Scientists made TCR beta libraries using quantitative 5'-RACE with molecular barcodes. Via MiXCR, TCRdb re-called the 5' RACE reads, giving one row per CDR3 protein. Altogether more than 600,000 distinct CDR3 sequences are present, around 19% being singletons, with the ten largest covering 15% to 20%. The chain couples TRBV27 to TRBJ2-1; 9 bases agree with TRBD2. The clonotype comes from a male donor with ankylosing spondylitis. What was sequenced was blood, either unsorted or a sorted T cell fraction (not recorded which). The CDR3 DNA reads TGTGCCAGCAGTTTACTAGCGGGACCTCCGGGCAATGAGCAGTTCTTC. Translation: CASSLLAGPPGNEQFF.